A selection of T cell receptor beta chains follows, all from one sample in a study of T cell repertoires in ileal Crohn's disease. The data were produced by immunoSEQ multiplex PCR, yet TCRdb's version contains in-frame clones alone and is incomplete. The sample holds over 2,500 clones, 90% seen once. The source material was CD4+ T cells sorted from the ileum. The receptors derive from an adult with Crohn's disease. CDR3s include the opening cysteine and the closing phenylalanine or tryptophan. The order of the fields is clone size, D gene, J gene, V gene, CDR3 DNA, CDR3 protein. D genes are given only for firm matches. Clone size is stated in some rows and not others, as once, few, many or a class when expanded.

>NA|NA|TRBJ1-1|TRBV2
TGTGCCAGCAGCCAGGACAGCCTGGGCACTGAAGCTTTCTTT
CASSQDSLGTEAFF
>NA|NA|TRBJ2-1|TRBV2
TGTGCCAGCAGGGGAGAAGTTGAGCAGTTCTTC
CASRGEVEQFF
>NA|NA|TRBJ1-4|TRBV30
TGTGCCTGGAGTACGGGAGCCCAGAACAAAGGCGAAAAACTGTTTTTT
CAWSTGAQNKGEKLFF
>few|NA|TRBJ1-1|TRBV18
TGTGCCAGCTCACCACCGAACAGGGAAAACACTGAAGCTTTCTTT
CASSPPNRENTEAFF
>NA|TRBD1|TRBJ1-1|TRBV19
TGTGCCAGTAGTACCCGACAGGGCTGGTCTTTCTTT
CASSTRQGWSFF
>NA|TRBD2|TRBJ2-1|TRBV7-2
TGTGCCAGCAGCTCGGGACTAGCGGGAGCCAATGAGCAGTTCTTC
CASSSGLAGANEQFF
>NA|NA|TRBJ1-1|TRBV29-1
TGCAGCACCACGACAGGACAGAACACTGAAGCTTTCTTT
CSTTTGQNTEAFF
>once|TRBD2|TRBJ2-7|TRBV14
TGTGCCAGCAGCTTGCCGGGACTAGCGGTTCAGTACTTC
CASSLPGLAVQYF
>NA|NA|TRBJ2-2|TRBV18
TGTGCCAGCTCCCTTCAGGGGGGCGGAAACACCGGGGAGCTGTTTTTT
CASSLQGGGNTGELFF
>NA|TRBD1|TRBJ2-7|TRBV9
TGTGCCAGCAGCGTATCCCCGGGACAGGGGGCGGGAACTTACGAGCAGTACTTC
CASSVSPGQGAGTYEQYF
>NA|TRBD1|TRBJ1-6|TRBV28
TGTGCCAGTGGGACAGCGGCGTCACCCCTCCACTTT
CASGTAASPLHF
>NA|TRBD1|TRBJ2-3|TRBV5-1
TGCGCCAGCAGGACAGGGGGCACAGATACGCAGTATTTT
CASRTGGTDTQYF
>NA|TRBD1|TRBJ2-5|TRBV7-7
TGTGCCAGCAGCTCGGACAGGGGAGAGACCCAGTACTTC
CASSSDRGETQYF
>NA|NA|TRBJ1-2|TRBV2
TGTGCCAGCATTATTGGACAGTCCTATGGCTACACCTTC
CASIIGQSYGYTF
>NA|NA|TRBJ1-2|TRBV7-8
TGTGCCAGCAGCAAGGACAGAGACTATGGCTACACCTTC
CASSKDRDYGYTF
>NA|NA|TRBJ1-1|TRBV28
TGTGCCAGCAGCCCACAGGGCAGCAAAACTGAAGCTTTCTTT
CASSPQGSKTEAFF
>NA|NA|TRBJ2-7|TRBV2
TGTGCCAGCAGTGAGAGGGGGACCGAGACCTACGAGCAGTACTTC
CASSERGTETYEQYF
>NA|NA|TRBJ2-5|TRBV5-4
TGTGCCAGCAGCTTGGGAGGTTGGCGGCCTGGGGAGACCCAGTACTTC
CASSLGGWRPGETQYF
>NA|NA|TRBJ2-1|TRBV9
TGTGCCAGCAGCGTTGCTAGAATCAACGATGAGCAGTTCTTC
CASSVARINDEQFF
>NA|NA|TRBJ2-3|TRBV27
TGTGCCAGCAGCAGGGGACTAATCACAGATACGCAGTATTTT
CASSRGLITDTQYF
>NA|TRBD1|TRBJ1-1|TRBV18
TGTGCCAGCCCTGCACCAGGGGGCAGAAACACTGAAGCTTTCTTT
CASPAPGGRNTEAFF
>NA|TRBD2|TRBJ2-3|TRBV30
TGTGCCTGGAGCGGGGGGGCCCGGAGAACAGATACGCAGTATTTT
CAWSGGARRTDTQYF
>few|TRBD1|TRBJ1-5|TRBV18
TGTGCCAGCTCACCTGGGACAGGGGAAAATCAGCCCCAGCATTTT
CASSPGTGENQPQHF
>NA|NA|TRBJ2-2|TRBV27
TGTGCCAGCAGTTTTGTGGGGCAGAGCGGGGAGCTGTTTTTT
CASSFVGQSGELFF
>few|TRBD1|TRBJ2-1|TRBV6-1
TGTGCCAGCAGCCCCTCCCAGGGGGCGATTGGTGAGCAGTTCTTC
CASSPSQGAIGEQFF